One T cell receptor (beta chain) is described in this entry. This clone was recorded a few times. This clone's antigen is unknown. Per-base quality was not reported, and no clone a single base away is much larger than it. The donors were included in the validation cohort of over a hundred subjects, a group kept apart from the approximately 650-subject first cohort. From its cysteine to its phenylalanine, the CDR3 spans 15 amino acids. CDR3 DNA only is kept here, 45 bases in frame from base 1. CDR1 and CDR2 are drawn from the germline V gene (reference sequence): SEHNR, FQNEAQ. V and J are trimmed by 5 bases and 5 bases, and the gene matches miss 10 bases of the junction. The method behind the library was the immunoSEQ multiplex PCR assay. As for how the authors treated the data: To diagnose cytomegalovirus status from the catalog of TCR beta chain sequences, a statistical classification framework was built. This immuneACCESS table, as held by TCRdb, lists in-frame sequences with V and J called but not all clones. Of the missing ones, under half trace to an unresolved V gene in checked studies; the others have no known cause. V, J and clone size are taken as reported in that table, and D and trimming were inferred from the DNA itself. The sample table shows about 180,000 clones, and approximately 87% are seen once. In total, the top ten clones hold roughly 1.3% of the sample.

These data originate in a study of cytomegalovirus exposure and HLA in healthy donors (dated by TCRdb to 2016 to 2017). For context, the study as a whole: According to a later analysis, one platform produced both the 120 validation repertoires and the 670 or so repertoires of the first cohort. High-throughput TCR immunosequencing, statistical association of individual TCRs with disease status, and machine learning were combined to predict cytomegalovirus infection status. In addition to the first cohort of 500 to 850 subjects, a separate validation cohort of over 90 different subjects was used. The study aimed to test whether cataloging public T cell receptors could reveal signatures of past pathogen exposure.

Beyond this particular receptor, the publication reports: A few of the identified cytomegalovirus-associated TCR beta chains were confirmed in vitro to be specific for cytomegalovirus antigens. The study listed 164 TCR beta chains as associated with cytomegalovirus. The authors suggested that the approach could potentially be generalized to other disease states and immunological phenotypes. Cytomegalovirus status was reported to be diagnosed by the classifier with high specificity and sensitivity in both the original and validation cohorts. Of the cluster scores, 90% to 95% were above 0 in a later analysis, which found that TCRs clustered in the first cohort also tended to co-occur in the 120 validation repertoires. While some public TCRs were present in many individuals, most TCR sequences turned up only very rarely across donors. The validation cohort had no HLA typing available for a later analysis, so co-occurrence within that cohort was assessed over all 120 or so repertoires.

The sequenced sample consisted of PBMCs. The rearranged segments are TRBV7-9 and TRBJ2-7; TRBD1 agrees with 9 junctional bases. The sequence derives from a woman between 25 and 40 years old in good health and CMV-seronegative. CDR3 protein: CASSAGRDRDHEQYF. The nucleotide sequence is TGTGCCAGCAGCGCCGGTCGGGACAGGGATCACGAGCAGTACTTC. Full variable domain (CDR3 extended with the reference TRBV7-9 and TRBJ2-7 proteins): DTGVSQNPRHKITKRGQNVTFRCDPISEHNRLYWYRQTLGQGPEFLTYFQNEAQLEKSRLLSDRFSAERPKGSFSTLEIQRTEQGDSAMYLCASSAGRDRDHEQYFGPGTRLTVT.